The 23 T cell receptor beta chains listed next were all sequenced from one sample in a study of blood T cell repertoires in COVID-19. Clones were sequenced by immunoSEQ multiplex PCR, and TCRdb holds only the in-frame ones, with some missing. The table lists more than 200,000 clones, 75% to 85% of them singletons. The sample was peripheral blood. These receptors all stem from a woman aged 40 to 50 who had recovered from COVID-19.

V gene TRBV5-1 combines with J gene TRBJ2-1; a possible D gene is TRBD2 (5 bases). V gave up 2 bases and J gave up 7 bases, with 10 bases separating them. The CDR3 runs 13 residues. Per the germline V gene, CDR1 is SGHRS and CDR2 is YFSETQ. The CDR3 is CASSFRLNNEQFF. The CDR3 DNA reads as TGCGCCAGCAGCTTCCGACTAAATAATGAGCAGTTCTTC.

The rearrangement links TRBV4-2 to TRBJ2-1; 14 bases agree with TRBD2. V lost 4 bases and J lost 3; bases outside the gene matches: 8. Per germline, CDR1 LGHNA and CDR2 YNFKEQ. The CDR3 spans 18 residues. DNA of the CDR3: TGTGCCAGCAGCCCCGGACTAGCGGGGGGTTCTCTCTACAATGAGCAGTTCTTC. Residues: CASSPGLAGGSLYNEQFF.

V is TRBV7-2 and J is TRBJ1-1; 9 bases line up with TRBD1. This CDR3 comprises 14 residues. The J segment lost 1 base and the V segment lost 5 bases, leaving 2 bases of the junction unmatched. From germline, CDR1 is SGHTA and CDR2 FQGNSA. The CDR3 loop reads CASSPGQGNTEAFF. The CDR3 nucleotides read TGTGCCAGCAGCCCGGGACAGGGGAACACTGAAGCTTTCTTT.

This rearrangement joins TRBV27 to TRBJ1-2; D is possibly TRBD1 (5 bases). V was clipped by 4 bases and J by 8 bases, with 17 bases between them. Per the germline V gene, CDR1 is MNHEY and CDR2 is SMNVEV (reference sequence). The CDR3 consists of 14 residues. The CDR3: CASSSLDTSAGYTF. The CDR3 DNA follows: TGTGCCAGCAGTTCTCTGGACACTTCGGCGGGCTACACCTTC.

The V and J genes are TRBV6-5 and TRBJ1-4; D not resolved. The CDR3 length is 15 residues. Germline assignment: CDR1 MNHEY and CDR2 SVGAGI. V lost 5 bases and J lost 4, with 14 bases in between. The CDR3 region is CASSLQSGINEKLFF. The CDR3 nucleotides read TGTGCCAGCAGTCTACAGTCGGGGATTAATGAAAAACTGTTTTTT.

The chain employs TRBV5-6 and TRBJ2-7, with 7 positions matching TRBD1. V shed 2 bases, J shed 2 bases, and the junction held 4 bases outside the gene matches. CDR3 length: 14 residues. Germline V gene sequence: CDR1 SGHDT, CDR2 YYEEEE. For the CDR3, the DNA is TGTGCCAGCAGCTTACAGGGGACGACCTACGAGCAGTACTTC. Its protein product is CASSLQGTTYEQYF.

The count of this clone is one. The genes are TRBV29-1 and TRBJ1-2; D gene uncertain. CDR3 length: 11 residues. Germline V gives CDR1 SQVTM, CDR2 ANQGSEA. V dropped 4 bases and J dropped 8 bases, with 11 bases sitting between them. The chain's CDR3 is CSVGAGNGYTF. CDR3 in DNA: TGCAGCGTTGGGGCGGGGAACGGCTACACCTTC.

This clone was observed once. The rearrangement links TRBV24-1 to TRBJ2-5; weak D call: TRBD1 (5 bases). Germline values: CDR1 KGHDR, CDR2 SFDVKD. Trimming removed 2 bases at V and 5 bases at J, with 11 bases between. The CDR3 length is 14 residues. The CDR3 region has the DNA TGTGCCACCAGTGATTCAGTGGGGCAGGAGACCCAGTACTTC. This sequence encodes CATSDSVGQETQYF.

This sequence joins TRBV7-9 and TRBJ1-3; a possible D gene is TRBD1 (6 bases). Trimming left V 2 bases short and J 3 bases short, with 8 bases between. Germline V gene sequence: CDR1 SEHNR, CDR2 FQNEAQ (reference sequence). The CDR3 runs 14 residues. CDR3 protein: CASSLQGLGNTIYF. In DNA, the CDR3 is TGTGCCAGCAGCTTACAGGGGCTTGGAAACACCATATATTTT.

This chain connects TRBV20-1 to TRBJ1-2; D gene unclear. Germline assignment: CDR1 DFQATT and CDR2 SNEGSKA (reference sequence). Trimming took off 6 bases at V and 2 bases at J, with 4 bases between the two ends. The CDR3 has 10 amino acids. CDR3 DNA: TGCAGTGCATCGAACTATGGCTACACCTTC. Its protein is CSASNYGYTF.

The chain is built from TRBV14 and TRBJ1-4; no clear D gene. Trimming removed 1 base from V and 6 bases from J, with 6 bases in between. Germline values: CDR1 SGHDN, CDR2 FVKESK. This CDR3 has 13 amino acids. CDR3 in amino acids: CASSQGEYEKLFF. DNA of the CDR3: TGTGCCAGCAGCCAAGGGGAGTATGAAAAACTGTTTTTT.

This clone has a single count. This chain joins TRBV18 and TRBJ2-7, with a possible D match to TRBD2 (6 bases). The CDR3 extends over 12 amino acids. Germline CDR1 KGHSH, CDR2 LQKENI. V lost 2 bases and J lost 5, with 7 bases in between. CDR3 nucleotide sequence: TGTGCCAGCTCACCAGGAGGGAACGAGCAGTACTTC. It specifies CASSPGGNEQYF. Full variable domain (missing parts from reference TRBV18 and TRBJ2-7): NAGVMQNPRHLVRRRGQEARLRCSPMKGHSHVYWYRQLPEEGLKFMVYLQKENIIDESGMPKERFSAEFPKEGPSILRIQQVVRGDSAAYFCASSPGGNEQYFGPGTRLTVT.

V gene TRBV9 combines with J gene TRBJ2-5, with a weak D call TRBD1 (7 bases). CDR3 size: 14 residues. V lost 0 bases and J lost 4, with 10 bases in between. In germline, CDR1 is SGDLS, CDR2 YYNGEE. In DNA form, the CDR3 reads TGTGCCAGCAGCGTAGCCCAGGGGGGAGAGACCCAGTACTTC. Amino acids: CASSVAQGGETQYF.

This sequence joins TRBV2 and TRBJ1-4, with unresolved D. CDR3 length equals 15 residues. V gave up 6 bases and J gave up 8 bases, with 19 bases separating them. Per the germline V gene, CDR1 is SNHLY and CDR2 is FYNNEI. Written as DNA, the CDR3 is TGTGCCAGCAGCCCCGATTCCGGGAACCGAGAAAAACTGTTTTTT. Its translation: CASSPDSGNREKLFF.

This clone was picked up one time. This chain uses TRBV6-2 or TRBV6-3 with TRBJ2-1; D remains ambiguous. The CDR3 sequence is 12 residues long. Per germline, CDR1 MNHEY and CDR2 SVGEGT. The ends were cut back, 4 bases at V and 7 bases at J, with 8 bases in the middle. Here the CDR3 DNA reads TGTGCCAGCAGTTCTACGAGGAATGAGCAGTTCTTC. It translates to CASSSTRNEQFF.

V gene TRBV15 combines with J gene TRBJ2-6, with D perhaps TRBD1 (5 bases). Germline loops: CDR1 LNHNV, CDR2 YYDKDF (reference sequence). The CDR3 is made up of 17 amino acids. V lost 0 bases and J lost 2, with 11 bases in between. The DNA of the CDR3 is TGTGCCACCAGCAGAGATACTCAGGGTCCTGGGGCCAACGTCCTGACTTTC. The encoded protein is CATSRDTQGPGANVLTF.

This clone has more than one count but fewer than ten. Here the CDR3 DNA reads TGTGCCCGGACGGGACTGACGAACACTGAAGCTTTCTTT. Its translation: CARTGLTNTEAFF. V usage is TRBV30 and J usage is TRBJ1-1, with a weak D call TRBD1 (5 bases). In germline, CDR1 is GTSNPN, CDR2 SVGIG (reference sequence). V lost 8 bases, J lost 1 base, and 14 bases lay in between. This CDR3 spans 13 amino acids.

This sequence joins TRBV5-1 and TRBJ1-2; D remains unclear. The germline CDR1 and CDR2 sequences are SGHRS and YFSETQ. This CDR3 is 12 amino acids long. V gave up 1 base and J gave up 4 bases, with 5 bases separating them. CDR3 DNA sequence: TGCGCCAGCAGCTTGAACAGCTATGGCTACACCTTC. It is translated as CASSLNSYGYTF.

The chain links TRBV6-5 to TRBJ1-5, with 8 positions matching TRBD1. The CDR3 covers 15 residues. V dropped 5 bases and J dropped 9; count of bases not matched to a gene: 12. Germline loops: CDR1 MNHEY, CDR2 SVGAGI. The CDR3 is CASSLDRADVSPQHF. CDR3 coding DNA: TGTGCCAGCAGTCTGGACAGGGCGGATGTTTCGCCCCAGCATTTT.

This chain links TRBV29-1 with TRBJ1-4; D not certain. CDR3 length equals 14 residues. The V end was cut by 0 bases, the J end by 15 bases, with 20 bases between. Germline V gene lookup returns CDR1 SQVTM and CDR2 ANQGSEA. The CDR3 DNA reads TGCAGCGTTGAAGATAATTTGGCCCGACAAAAGTTGTTTTTT. Residues: CSVEDNLARQKLFF.

This clone was observed once. This chain connects TRBV5-1 to TRBJ2-6; a weak D match, TRBD1 (5 bases). The CDR3 sequence is 15 residues long. Germline assignment: CDR1 SGHRS and CDR2 YFSETQ. Trimming pared 0 bases from V and 2 bases from J, leaving 6 bases between. DNA of the CDR3: TGCGCCAGCAGCTTGGGGACAACTGGGGCCAACGTCCTGACTTTC. It is translated as CASSLGTTGANVLTF.

This chain uses TRBV30 with TRBJ2-5; tentatively, D is TRBD1 (5 bases). V lost 0 bases and J 1 base, leaving 9 bases between the germline ends. Germline assignment: CDR1 GTSNPN and CDR2 SVGIG (reference sequence). The CDR3 has 14 amino acids. CDR3 DNA sequence: TGTGCCTGGAGTGTACAGGCAGTCCAAGAGACCCAGTACTTC. It is translated as CAWSVQAVQETQYF. Combining the CDR3 with reference TRBV30 and TRBJ2-5 gives the whole variable domain SQTIHQWPATLVQPVGSPLSLECTVEGTSNPNLYWYRQAAGRGLQLLFYSVGIGQISSEVPQNLSASRPQDRQFILSSKKLLLSDSGFYLCAWSVQAVQETQYFGPGTRLLVL.

This chain links TRBV5-4 with TRBJ2-5; 10 nucleotides line up with TRBD2. CDR1 and CDR2 from the germline V gene are SGHNT and YYREEE (reference sequence). Trimming removed 3 bases from V and 5 bases from J; junction bases left unmatched: 7. The CDR3 extends over 15 amino acids. The CDR3 sequence: CASSSGAGGRETQYF. The CDR3 nucleotides read TGTGCCAGCAGCTCAGGAGCGGGGGGGAGGGAGACCCAGTACTTC.